The rows below give T cell receptor beta chains drawn from one sample of a study of control samples from healthy donors and cancer patients. Profiled with immunoSEQ multiplex PCR; TCRdb holds only in-frame clones, not every one. The sample consists of 61,000 or so clones, around 90% of them appearing once. Sequenced: PBMCs. Receptors were obtained from a man between 60 and 70 years old with colorectal cancer. Both conserved end residues are part of each CDR3. A D gene is named only where the DNA matches it firmly. Some rows mark clone size as missing; the rest say once, few, many or name a class of expanded clone.

D	V	J	size	CDR3	DNA
TRBD2	TRBV4-2	TRBJ2-7	-	CASSQEAGGVYEQYF	TGTGCCAGCAGCCAAGAGGCGGGGGGGGTCTACGAGCAGTACTTC
TRBD1	TRBV6-5	TRBJ1-2	once	CASRQQGASYGYTF	TGTGCCAGCAGGCAACAGGGGGCGAGCTATGGCTACACCTTC
-	TRBV20-1	TRBJ1-2	-	CSASRGDDYGYTF	TGCAGTGCTAGTAGAGGGGATGACTATGGCTACACCTTC
-	TRBV7-2	TRBJ2-1	-	CASSPRPYNEQFF	TGTGCCAGCAGCCCTCGTCCATACAATGAGCAGTTCTTC
-	TRBV6-5	TRBJ1-5	-	CASRTGYQPQHF	TGTGCCAGCAGAACAGGGTATCAGCCCCAGCATTTT
-	TRBV4-1	TRBJ2-2	-	CANNRGPNTGELFF	TGCGCCAACAATCGGGGGCCAAACACCGGGGAGCTGTTTTTT
-	TRBV2	TRBJ2-5	-	CASSESRGDQETQYF	TGTGCCAGCAGTGAATCCCGGGGTGACCAAGAGACCCAGTACTTC
-	TRBV7-6	TRBJ2-5	-	CASSWLGGEETQYF	TGTGCCAGCAGCTGGTTGGGCGGGGAAGAGACCCAGTACTTC
TRBD1	TRBV2	TRBJ1-5	-	CASRLSGGCAPQHF	TGTGCCAGCAGACTGTCAGGGGGGTGCGCGCCCCAGCATTTT
-	TRBV18	TRBJ1-1	-	CASSPLQGTEAFF	TGTGCCAGCTCACCACTTCAGGGGACTGAAGCTTTCTTT
-	TRBV28	TRBJ2-7	-	CASSLSGGLEQYF	TGTGCCAGCAGTTTGAGTGGAGGCCTCGAGCAGTACTTC
TRBD2	TRBV6-1	TRBJ2-3	-	CASSGGSGGAVDTQYF	TGTGCCAGCAGTGGGGGTAGCGGGGGGGCCGTAGATACGCAGTATTTT
-	TRBV21-1	TRBJ1-3	-	CASSKDWALSGNTIYF	TGTGCCAGCAGCAAAGATTGGGCCCTCTCTGGAAACACCATATATTTT
-	TRBV27	TRBJ2-6	-	CASSLYVGAVGANVLTF	TGTGCCAGCAGTTTATATGTTGGGGCCGTCGGGGCCAACGTCCTGACTTTC
-	TRBV4-1	TRBJ2-1	-	CASSHGDGNHLDEQFF	TGCGCCAGCAGCCACGGGGACGGAAACCATCTGGATGAGCAGTTCTTC
-	TRBV5-1	TRBJ2-7	-	CASSLGGYEQYF	TGCGCCAGCAGCTTGGGCGGCTACGAGCAGTACTTC
TRBD1	TRBV27	TRBJ2-7	-	CASSPVTGFDEQYF	TGTGCCAGCAGCCCGGTGACAGGGTTTGACGAGCAGTACTTC
-	TRBV28	TRBJ2-1	-	CASSFARAYYSYNEQFF	TGTGCCAGCAGTTTTGCCAGGGCCTATTACTCCTACAATGAGCAGTTCTTC
-	TRBV5-1	TRBJ2-3	-	CASSLGRVDTQYF	TGCGCCAGCAGCTTGGGCAGGGTGGATACGCAGTATTTT
-	TRBV7-2	TRBJ1-5	-	CASSGSSNQPQHF	TGTGCCAGCAGCGGAAGCAGCAATCAGCCCCAGCATTTT
-	TRBV6-6	TRBJ2-3	-	CASSVEGTQYF	TGTGCCAGCTCCGTGGAGGGTACGCAGTATTTT
TRBD1	TRBV19	TRBJ1-1	-	CASSSQGAGEAFF	TGTGCCAGTAGTTCTCAGGGGGCGGGTGAAGCTTTCTTT
-	TRBV5-4	TRBJ1-2	-	CASSLGVRGRYYGYTF	TGTGCCAGCAGCTTGGGGGTCAGGGGTCGGTACTATGGCTACACCTTC
-	TRBV5-1	TRBJ2-7	few	CASSLDPQGQEQYF	TGCGCCAGCAGCTTGGATCCTCAGGGTCAAGAGCAGTACTTC
TRBD1	TRBV7-2	TRBJ1-5	once	CASSSRTGSQQPQHF	TGTGCCAGCAGCTCGCGGACAGGCTCCCAGCAGCCCCAGCATTTT
-	TRBV6-4	TRBJ1-1	-	CARGVLGAFF	TGTGCCAGGGGGGTTCTGGGGGCTTTCTTT
-	TRBV7-9	TRBJ1-2	-	CASSGRGLRNYGYTF	TGTGCCAGCAGCGGGAGGGGACTGAGAAACTATGGCTACACCTTC
-	TRBV6-6	TRBJ2-5	-	CASSYPKETQYF	TGTGCCAGCAGTTACCCCAAAGAGACCCAGTACTTC
TRBD2	TRBV11-3	TRBJ2-2	-	CASSQTSGGAITGELFF	TGTGCCAGCAGCCAGACTAGCGGGGGGGCCATCACCGGGGAGCTGTTTTTT
-	TRBV24-1	TRBJ2-1	-	CATSDWSDGNEQFF	TGTGCCACCAGTGATTGGTCCGACGGCAATGAGCAGTTCTTC
-	TRBV2	TRBJ1-4	-	CASSGSNRGYNEKLFF	TGTGCCAGCAGTGGAAGTAATCGCGGATATAATGAAAAACTGTTTTTT
-	TRBV28	TRBJ1-2	few	CASSFAAYGYTF	TGTGCCAGCAGTTTTGCAGCCTATGGCTACACCTTC
-	TRBV5-1	TRBJ2-7	-	CASSPVGAGEQYF	TGCGCCAGCAGCCCGGTGGGGGCGGGCGAGCAGTACTTC
-	TRBV29-1	TRBJ2-1	-	CSVRPYNEQFF	TGCAGCGTTCGGCCATACAATGAGCAGTTCTTC
-	TRBV19	TRBJ1-2	-	CASKGRGKGGGYTF	TGTGCCAGTAAGGGTCGGGGGAAGGGCGGCGGCTACACCTTC
-	TRBV20-1	TRBJ1-2	-	CSARERDYTF	TGCAGTGCTAGGGAAAGGGACTACACCTTC
TRBD2	TRBV28	TRBJ2-5	-	CASSPDKRGSRETQYF	TGTGCCAGCAGCCCCGACAAGCGGGGGAGCAGAGAGACCCAGTACTTC
-	TRBV4-1	TRBJ2-1	-	CASSQGHRANEQFF	TGCGCCAGCAGCCAAGGGCACAGGGCCAATGAGCAGTTCTTC
-	TRBV5-1	TRBJ1-2	-	CASSSGAVDYGYTF	TGCGCCAGCAGCTCCGGAGCAGTCGACTATGGCTACACCTTC
-	TRBV18	TRBJ1-6	-	CASSPGFSYNSPLHF	TGTGCCAGCTCACCAGGATTCTCCTATAATTCACCCCTCCACTTT